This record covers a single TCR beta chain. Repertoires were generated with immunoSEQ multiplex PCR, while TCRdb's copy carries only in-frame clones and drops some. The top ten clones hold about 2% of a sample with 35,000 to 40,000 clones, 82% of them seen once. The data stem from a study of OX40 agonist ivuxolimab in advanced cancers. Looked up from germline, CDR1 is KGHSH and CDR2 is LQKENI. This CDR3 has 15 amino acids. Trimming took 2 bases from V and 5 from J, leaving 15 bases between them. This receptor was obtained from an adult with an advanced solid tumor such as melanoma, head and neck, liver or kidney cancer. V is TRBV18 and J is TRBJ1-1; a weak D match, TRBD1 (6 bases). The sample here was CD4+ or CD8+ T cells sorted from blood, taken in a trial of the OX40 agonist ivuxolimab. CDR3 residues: CASSPSPARGTEAFF. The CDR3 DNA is TGTGCCAGCTCACCATCACCGGCGAGGGGGACTGAAGCTTTCTTT.